Given below is one T cell receptor (beta chain) in context. As yet, its antigen is unknown. The donors were adults (healthy and HIV-negative) with no recent acute infections or vaccinations. The deep-level immunoSEQ assay was used. The assay was immunoSEQ multiplex PCR, and TCRdb's table has in-frame clones only and misses some. Here the sample spans about 2.5 million clones, 80% to 95% being singletons. Per germline, CDR1 MNHNS and CDR2 SASEGT. V trimming: 4 bases; J trimming: 2 bases; junction bases outside the gene matches: 7. This CDR3 contains 17 residues. These data belong to a study of shared clonotypes between healthy human individuals. Background on the study: Per donor, CD8 memory used one plate, CD8 naive used two, CD4 memory used three and CD4 naive used three.

Study-wide points: An anticipated effect of sequencing depth on clonotype sharing among donors was recognized.

This sequence joins TRBV6-1 and TRBJ2-3; TRBD2 matches 12 bases. The sequence came from a young man in good health. Some clones in this sample may be carry-over from other donors' samples. The material sequenced was naive CD4+ T cells from PBMCs. Sample subset: CD45RA+ positively selected. The CDR3: CASSALTSGRSTDTQYF. Written as DNA, the CDR3 is TGTGCCAGCAGTGCCCTCACTAGCGGGAGGTCCACAGATACGCAGTATTTT.